Below are 5 T cell receptor beta chains sequenced from a single sample in a study of human T cells and chemical hapten exposure. The time point denotes: pre-sensitization, week 0. As for treatment: therapeutic diphenylcyclopropenone sensitization with weekly scalp DPC. TCRdb passed the RACE reads through MiXCR, listing each CDR3 protein once. Among approximately 38,000 distinct CDR3 sequences, roughly 10% were seen once, and the ten largest hold approximately 5.9%. The sequenced sample was whole blood, obtained in connection with sensitization to the hapten diphenylcyclopropenone (DPC). The receptors stem from a man under 40 with alopecia areata. Some clones in this sample may be carry-over from other donors' samples.

The V call is TRBV7-9, the J call TRBJ1-5, with D tentatively TRBD1 (6 bases). Germline V gives CDR1 SEHNR, CDR2 FQNEAQ (reference sequence). This CDR3 has 14 residues. Trimming took off 6 bases at V and 6 bases at J, with 15 bases between the two ends. The CDR3 coding sequence is TGTGCCAGCAGTCCTGACAGGTACTTTCAGCCCCAGCATTTT. This codes for CASSPDRYFQPQHF.

This clonotype came up a few times. The gene calls are TRBV20-1 and TRBJ2-3, with 8 bases that match TRBD2. V was clipped by 3 bases and J by 6 bases; unmatched bases: 5. CDR3 length: 13 amino acids. Germline CDR1 DFQATT, CDR2 SNEGSKA (reference sequence). The CDR3 DNA sequence: TGCAGTGCTAGTCGGGGGGGCCGCGATACGCAGTATTTT. Translated, it gives CSASRGGRDTQYF.

The chain has TRBV21-1 and TRBJ2-5; the table's D call TRBD2 went unverified against the DNA. TRBV21-1 is a pseudogene locus. The CDR3 contains 13 residues. CDR3 residues: CASSGGPGETQYF. The CDR3 region has the DNA TGTGCCAGCTCAGGAGGGCCCGGCGAGACCCAGTACTTC.

V gene TRBV7-9 combines with J gene TRBJ2-3; D remains unclear. Germline V gene sequence: CDR1 SEHNR, CDR2 FQNEAQ (reference sequence). The CDR3 extends over 13 amino acids. Trimming pared 6 bases from V and 3 bases from J, leaving 10 bases between. The CDR3 DNA follows: TGTGCCAGCAGTCAAAGGATAACAGATACGCAGTATTTT. Translating it yields CASSQRITDTQYF. The full variable domain, in which reference TRBV7-9 and TRBJ2-3 provide the parts outside the CDR3, is DTGVSQNPRHKITKRGQNVTFRCDPISEHNRLYWYRQTLGQGPEFLTYFQNEAQLEKSRLLSDRFSAERPKGSFSTLEIQRTEQGDSAMYLCASSQRITDTQYFGPGTRLTVL.

The chain has TRBV7-6 and TRBJ2-7, with D unresolved. V dropped 3 bases and J dropped 5 bases, with 11 bases sitting between them. The CDR3 is made up of 13 amino acids. Germline CDR1 and CDR2: SGHVS and FNYEAQ. CDR3 sequence (DNA): TGTGCCAGCAGCTTTAGTAGACTGGACGAGCAGTACTTC. This sequence encodes CASSFSRLDEQYF. Together with reference TRBV7-6 and TRBJ2-7, the CDR3 gives the full variable domain: GAGVSQSPRYKVTKRGQDVALRCDPISGHVSLYWYRQALGQGPEFLTYFNYEAQQDKSGLPNDRFSAERPEGSISTLTIQRTEQRDSAMYRCASSFSRLDEQYFGPGTRLTVT.